The T cell receptor beta chain under discussion was sequenced for a study of T cells after yellow fever vaccination. Study observations and caveats: Overall, a small share of clonotypes was seen in both CD4 and CD8 compartments. Researchers report a weaker secondary response that nonetheless peaked faster, day 5 versus 15. Once the booster was given, most primary-vaccination clones reappeared, at approximately 97% for CD4 and more than 85% for CD8.

5'RACE template switching produced TCR cDNA carrying a universal primer site and UMIs. TCRdb independently ran MiXCR on the 5' RACE reads; one entry per CDR3 protein. The repertoire holds 110,000 to 150,000 distinct CDR3 sequences, with 5% to 7.5% as singletons. This clonotype has a handful of counts. The antigen is undetermined. With 5 bases clipped from V and 6 bases from J, the junction kept 4 bases outside the gene matches. Germline CDR1 SGHTA, CDR2 FQGNSA. The CDR3 runs 15 residues. The rearrangement joins TRBV7-2 to TRBJ2-2, with 12 bases matching TRBD2. This TCR came from a man under 40 who received the YFV17D yellow fever vaccine. The sequencing used CD4+ T cells sorted from PBMCs, collected 10 days after the yellow fever booster vaccination. The CDR3 nucleotides are TGTGCCAGCAGCCAGACTAGCGGGAGCTCCGGGGAGCTGTTTTTT. It is translated as CASSQTSGSSGELFF. Variable domain in full (rest from reference TRBV7-2 and TRBJ2-2): GAGVSQSPSNKVTEKGKDVELRCDPISGHTALYWYRQSLGQGLEFLIYFQGNSAPDKSGLPSDRFSAERTGGSVSTLTIQRTQQEDSAVYLCASSQTSGSSGELFFGEGSRLTVL.